The clone carrying this T cell receptor (beta chain) was seen a few times. The study ran its PCR with 60 Vbeta and 13 Jbeta primers. Profiling relied on immunoSEQ multiplex PCR, and the TCRdb table lists in-frame clones only, not all of them. The table lists approximately 190,000 clones, around 82% of them singletons. The CDR3 length is 19 residues. Germline V gene data show CDR1 as SGHRS and CDR2 as YFSETQ. V lost 0 bases and J lost 5; bases outside the gene matches: 17. The data originate from a study of cytomegalovirus exposure and HLA in healthy donors. This TCR was sampled from a woman aged 25 to 45 in good health and CMV-seropositive. Sample: PBMCs. The rearrangement links TRBV5-1 to TRBJ1-3, with 7 bases identical to TRBD1. This CDR3 reads CASSLVGGPGQRFRNTIYF. The CDR3 DNA sequence: TGCGCCAGCAGCTTGGTAGGTGGCCCGGGACAGAGATTCCGAAACACCATATATTTT.